This T cell receptor (beta chain) was identified in a study of TIL therapy for anti-PD-1-resistant metastatic lung cancer. Turning to the study itself: Patients then received nivolumab; progressors got lymphodepletion, TIL and IL-2. A handful of tumors were EGFR-mutant and two were ALK-rearranged. Median tumor mutation burden was under 1.9 mutations per megabase.

The time point: pre-treatment sample, taken before nivolumab and TIL therapy. Sequencing used immunoSEQ v3. Some clones are missing from TCRdb's copy, which holds only in-frame ones; the method was immunoSEQ multiplex PCR. The sample includes about 55,000 clones, approximately 80% of them seen just once. About this clone: Its antigen is unidentified.

Broader study findings: This highly selected cohort may not generalize to typical lung cancer patients.

Germline CDR1 and CDR2: SGHRS and YFSETQ. The CDR3 contains 14 residues. Trimming stripped 0 bases from V and 1 base from J, with 6 bases between. This clonotype originated in a person aged 25-85 years with non-small cell lung cancer. The gene calls are TRBV5-1 and TRBJ2-3; D ambiguous. The material sequenced was blood, taken at baseline. CDR3 in DNA: TGCGCCAGCAGCTTGGAAGCGCGCACAGATACGCAGTATTTT. Protein product: CASSLEARTDTQYF.